This T cell receptor (beta chain) is drawn from a study of PD-1 blockade in classical Hodgkin lymphoma (dated by TCRdb to about 2020). As for the study more broadly: A peripheral blood immune signature of response to PD-1 blockade in classical Hodgkin lymphoma was defined using TCR beta sequencing and CyTOF.

Genomic DNA was isolated using the Qiagen DNeasy kit from unsorted PBMCs as well as from negatively selected CD4+ and CD8+ fractions. Using primers that anneal to V and J segments, immunoSEQ multiplex PCR amplified the TCR beta CDR3 regions. Amplification bias was minimized using a synthetic immune receptor repertoire, and residual bias was removed computationally after sequencing. Per the source publication's procedure: Repertoire diversity was quantified as the Shannon entropy index using custom Python scripts. Unsorted, CD4+ and CD8+ repertoires were analyzed separately, except in combined analyses where CD4+ and CD8+ sequences were merged in silico. In its TCRdb copy, this immuneACCESS table keeps in-frame sequences only and misses some clones. Where compared with another copy, unresolved V genes explain less than half of these, and the others have no known cause. V and J calls and clone size are given by that table; D and trimming were obtained from the DNA. The sample table contains over 60,000 clones; only one count was recorded for about 93% of them. The top ten constitute about 2.5% of the sample.

V and J are truncated by 6 bases and 2 bases respectively, leaving an intervening sequence of 11 bases. CDR1 and CDR2 (MGHDK, SYGVNS) derive from the germline V gene. The CDR3 runs 13 residues from the cysteine to the phenylalanine. Only the CDR3 DNA stays, 39 bases, in frame from base 1. The sample's time point label, in plain terms: newly diagnosed, previously untreated cHL patient sample. As a comparison group for the relapsed/refractory trial patients, PBMCs were sequenced from patients with newly diagnosed, previously untreated classical Hodgkin lymphoma. Peripheral blood was collected in 8 mL Vacutainer Cell Preparation Tubes, from which PBMCs were isolated by centrifugation and then cryopreserved. A remark on this clone: Its antigen is still unknown. No much larger clone is present one base from it, and per-base qualities are unavailable.

Here is what the overall study found, with its caveats: The study covered only a single clinical trial cohort, and the causes of the repertoire differences, possibly disease activity or prior therapy, were still not defined. Newly diagnosed patients were reported to have lower baseline TCR diversity than healthy donors, and relapsed/refractory patients were reported to have lower baseline TCR diversity still.

Sequencing was performed on peripheral blood mononuclear cells (PBMCs). The V and J segments used are TRBV25-1 and TRBJ2-7; TRBD2 is a weak D gene call, 5 bases matching. This TCR derives from a human donor with classical Hodgkin lymphoma. In nucleotide form, the sequence is TGTGCCAGCAGAGATGGACTTACCTACGAGCAGTACTTC. Translated, it gives CASRDGLTYEQYF.